Below are 5 T cell receptor beta chains sequenced from a single sample in a study of radiotherapy plus CTLA-4 blockade in lung cancer. TCRdb's copy holds only in-frame clones and misses some; the assay was immunoSEQ multiplex PCR. The data contain about 62,000 clones, roughly four fifths of them singletons. The sequences come from peripheral blood, collected from a patient treated with radiotherapy plus ipilimumab. These receptors came from a human donor with non-small cell lung cancer who had a complete response to radiotherapy plus ipilimumab.

This clone was recorded only once. This chain links TRBV2 with TRBJ2-1; unclear D gene. V was trimmed by 4 bases and J by 0 bases, leaving 10 bases between them. The CDR3 is made up of 15 amino acids. Germline V gene lookup returns CDR1 SNHLY and CDR2 FYNNEI. The CDR3 is CASSGRRNSYNEQFF. Here the CDR3 DNA reads TGTGCCAGCAGTGGACGGAGAAACTCCTACAATGAGCAGTTCTTC.

This chain links TRBV7-9 with TRBJ1-1; 7 bases map to TRBD1. In germline, CDR1 is SEHNR, CDR2 FQNEAQ (reference sequence). The CDR3 has 15 amino acids. The V segment lost 6 bases and the J segment 1 base; nucleotides outside the gene matches: 8. CDR3 residues: CASRPGTDANTEAFF. The CDR3 bases are TGTGCCAGCAGACCCGGGACAGATGCGAACACTGAAGCTTTCTTT.

The chain carries TRBV6-1 and TRBJ1-1; weak D call: TRBD1 (5 bases). Germline V CDR1 and CDR2: MNHNS, SASEGT. This CDR3 has 15 amino acids. The V gene lost 6 bases and the J gene lost 1 base, with 15 bases spanning the gap. The chain's CDR3 is CASRRRGGGNTEAFF. The DNA for the CDR3 is TGTGCCAGCAGGAGGAGGGGCGGAGGGAACACTGAAGCTTTCTTT.

This clone has just one count. V usage is TRBV28 and J usage is TRBJ2-5, with D possibly TRBD2 on 6 matching bases. This CDR3 is built from 13 residues. Trimming took 5 bases from V and 7 from J, leaving 14 bases between them. Germline-derived CDR1 and CDR2 are MDHEN and SYDVKM. The CDR3: CASSVGGLGTQYF. CDR3 in DNA: TGTGCCAGCAGTGTGGGGGGATTGGGGACCCAGTACTTC.

The rearrangement joins TRBV27 to TRBJ2-3, with 7 bases that match TRBD2. This CDR3 has 12 amino acids. Germline V gives CDR1 MNHEY, CDR2 SMNVEV (reference sequence). The V and J ends lost 8 bases and 7 bases, in that order; junction bases with no gene match: 6. DNA for the CDR3: TGTGCCAGCGGAACGGGACTAAATACGCAGTATTTT. Protein product: CASGTGLNTQYF.